The rows below give T cell receptor beta chains drawn from one sample of a study of CD8 T cells in Susac syndrome. TCRdb ran MiXCR on the immunoSEQ multiplex PCR reads and lists one entry per CDR3 protein. The table includes 95,000 to 150,000 distinct CDR3 sequences, around 95% detected once. The sample was CD4+ T cells from PBMCs. The origin of the receptors is a human donor in good health. Both conserved end residues are part of each CDR3. D genes are given only for firm matches. Size is stated for part of the rows, as once, few or many counts, or as a class when the clone is expanded.

CDR3 DNA	CDR3 protein	clone size	D gene	J gene	V gene
TGTGCCAGCAGCCAAACGGCATCCTACGAGCAGTACTTC	CASSQTASYEQYF	-	-	TRBJ2-7	TRBV3-1
TGTGCCAGCTCCCTCAGGGATTCGGGGGGCTACACCTTC	CASSLRDSGGYTF	-	-	TRBJ1-2	TRBV18
TGTGCCAGCAGCTTAGTGAGCGGGAGAAGCACAGATACGCAGTATTTT	CASSLVSGRSTDTQYF	-	TRBD2	TRBJ2-3	TRBV7-2
TGCGCCAGCAGCCAAGCCCTAGGGACCGCTCTCACCTTC	CASSQALGTALTF	-	-	TRBJ1-2	TRBV4-3
TGTGCCAGCAGCTCCCTGGGTATTAGCGGGGGCCTCACAGATACGCAGTATTTT	CASSSLGISGGLTDTQYF	few	TRBD2	TRBJ2-3	TRBV11-2
TGTGCCAGCAGTACCGGGACAGGGAATCAGCCCCAGCATTTT	CASSTGTGNQPQHF	few	TRBD1	TRBJ1-5	TRBV12-3/TRBV12-4
TGCAGTGCCCGGACACCCACTAGCAATCAGCCCCAGCATTTT	CSARTPTSNQPQHF	-	-	TRBJ1-5	TRBV20-1
TGTGCCACCAGTGGGGGGGTTCAGGACAATGAGCAGTTCTTC	CATSGGVQDNEQFF	-	-	TRBJ2-1	TRBV24-1
TGTGCCAGCAGTGAATTGGAGCCAGGGTCATCACCCCTCCACTTT	CASSELEPGSSPLHF	-	-	TRBJ1-6	TRBV25-1
TGCAGGGGAAGCGGCTCCTACAATGAGCAGTTCTTC	CRGSGSYNEQFF	-	-	TRBJ2-1	TRBV20-1
TGTGCCAGCAGCTTCCGCCTCACGGGGTACAATGAGCAGTTCTTC	CASSFRLTGYNEQFF	-	-	TRBJ2-1	TRBV5-6
TGTGCCAGCAGCCAGTTAGAGGGGAGGAACTCACCCCTCCACTTT	CASSQLEGRNSPLHF	-	-	TRBJ1-6	TRBV14
TGTGCCAGCTCCCCCCCGGAGGGGTACAATGAGCAGTTCTTC	CASSPPEGYNEQFF	few	-	TRBJ2-1	TRBV18
TGTGCCAGCAGCCTACAGGTTAATCAGCCCCAGCATTTT	CASSLQVNQPQHF	-	-	TRBJ1-5	TRBV7-9
TGCGCCAGCAGCTTTGGGGGTGACAATGAGCAGTTCTTC	CASSFGGDNEQFF	-	-	TRBJ2-1	TRBV5-1
TGTGCCACCCGCTTAGCGGGAGAGGAATACAAGCAGTTCTTC	CATRLAGEEYKQFF	-	TRBD2	TRBJ2-1	TRBV28
TGCGCCAGCAGCCAGGTACCTCTTGCCGGGGAGCTGTTTTTT	CASSQVPLAGELFF	-	-	TRBJ2-2	TRBV4-3
TGTGCCAGCAGCTTATCTGCAGGTGAGCAGTTCTTC	CASSLSAGEQFF	-	-	TRBJ2-1	TRBV7-2
TGTGCCGACTCCTACGAGCAGTACTTC	CADSYEQYF	few	-	TRBJ2-7	TRBV3-1
TGCAGTGCTAGTTTAAGCGGGGTTATTTACGAGCAGTACTTC	CSASLSGVIYEQYF	-	TRBD2	TRBJ2-7	TRBV20-1
TGCGCCAGCAGCAGAGGACGCGGGGAGAGGGCAGATACGCAGTATTTT	CASSRGRGERADTQYF	-	-	TRBJ2-3	TRBV5-1
TGTGCCAGCAGCGTAGCTCCCGACGGGACTAGCGGCTACAATGAGCAGTTCTTC	CASSVAPDGTSGYNEQFF	-	TRBD2	TRBJ2-1	TRBV9
TGTGCCAGCAGCCAAGGGACAGATAATTCACCCCTCCACTTT	CASSQGTDNSPLHF	-	-	TRBJ1-6	TRBV3-1
TGTGCCAGCAGCGGAACAGGGGGTAATTCACCCCTCCACTTT	CASSGTGGNSPLHF	-	TRBD1	TRBJ1-6	TRBV3-1
TGTGCCAGCAGCCAAGATGGAACTTACACAGATACGCAGTATTTT	CASSQDGTYTDTQYF	-	-	TRBJ2-3	TRBV4-2
TGTGCCAGCAGCGTAGTATTAGGGACATCGAACACCGGGGAGCTGTTTTTT	CASSVVLGTSNTGELFF	-	-	TRBJ2-2	TRBV9
TGTGCCAGCAGCTCGGGACTAGCGGAGACCGATGAGCAGTTCTTC	CASSSGLAETDEQFF	-	TRBD2	TRBJ2-1	TRBV7-3
TGTGCCAGCAGTTTGAGCGGGAGCTACAATGAGCAGTTCTTC	CASSLSGSYNEQFF	few	TRBD2	TRBJ2-1	TRBV12-3/TRBV12-4
TGCGCCAGCAGTCAACCCCTAAGGATGGGGGAAAATAGCAATCAGCCCCAGCATTTT	CASSQPLRMGENSNQPQHF	-	-	TRBJ1-5	TRBV23-1
TGTGCCAGCAGTGTCCCCCTGGCCCGGGACAGGGTACCCTACGAGCAGTACTTC	CASSVPLARDRVPYEQYF	once	TRBD1	TRBJ2-7	TRBV2
TGTGCCAGCAGGTCAAGGGCAGATACGCAGTATTTT	CASRSRADTQYF	few	-	TRBJ2-3	TRBV27
TGTGCCAGCAGCCCTCTAGCGGGAGTATCCCACGAGCAGTACTTC	CASSPLAGVSHEQYF	-	TRBD2	TRBJ2-7	TRBV6-5
TGCGCCAGCAGCGAGCGCACTGGGGGCTGGGAGACCCAGTACTTC	CASSERTGGWETQYF	-	-	TRBJ2-5	TRBV5-1
TGCAGTGCTTACGCGGGACTAGCCCAAGAGACCCAGTACTTC	CSAYAGLAQETQYF	once	TRBD2	TRBJ2-5	TRBV20-1
TGTGCCAGCAGCCAAGATCTTGGGGCTTCGGAGACCCAGTACTTC	CASSQDLGASETQYF	once	-	TRBJ2-5	TRBV3-1
TGTGCCAGCAGCCCAACAGGGGCGGGAGAGACCCAGTACTTC	CASSPTGAGETQYF	-	TRBD1	TRBJ2-5	TRBV7-9